The 20 T cell receptor beta chains below come from one sample, sequenced in a study of STAT5B mutations in CD4+ large granular lymphocyte leukemia. Repertoires were generated with immunoSEQ multiplex PCR, while TCRdb's copy carries only in-frame clones and drops some. The table records fewer than 50,000 clones, approximately 83% of them present only once. Sequenced input: CD4+ T cells from blood buffy coats. The receptors were sampled from a human donor in good health.

V gene TRBV2 combines with J gene TRBJ2-7, with 7 bases lining up with TRBD1. This CDR3 is 14 amino acids long. The germline V gene encodes CDR1 SNHLY and CDR2 FYNNEI. The V gene end was trimmed by 4 bases and the J gene end by 3 bases; junction bases not matched to a gene: 6. The CDR3 bases are TGTGCCAGCAGTGTGGACAGGATCCTCTACGAGCAGTACTTC. As protein: CASSVDRILYEQYF.

The rearrangement links TRBV7-2 to TRBJ1-1; no firm D call. The germline V gene has CDR1 SGHTA and CDR2 FQGNSA. V was shortened by 5 bases and J by 5 bases, with 6 bases between the two germline ends. CDR3 length equals 11 residues. This CDR3 reads CASSPATEAFF. CDR3 DNA: TGTGCCAGCAGCCCAGCGACTGAAGCTTTCTTT.

The genes are TRBV5-4 and TRBJ1-1; the match to TRBD1 covers 10 bases. Germline V gives CDR1 SGHNT, CDR2 YYREEE (reference sequence). The CDR3 contains 17 residues. J was trimmed by 0 bases and V by 2 bases; bases with no gene match: 7. As DNA, the CDR3 is TGTGCCAGCAGCTTTGGGGACAGGGGACCAATGAACACTGAAGCTTTCTTT. It encodes CASSFGDRGPMNTEAFF.

This sequence joins TRBV9 and TRBJ1-3, with D tentatively TRBD1 (5 bases). Deletions cut 3 bases from V and 2 bases from J, with 21 bases between. This CDR3 contains 18 residues. Germline V gene data show CDR1 as SGDLS and CDR2 as YYNGEE. CDR3 region: CASSAEDGTSHTGNTIYF. The CDR3 DNA reads as TGTGCCAGCAGCGCCGAGGACGGGACCTCTCATACTGGAAACACCATATATTTT.

This clone showed up just once. This chain joins TRBV11-2 and TRBJ2-2, with D hard to call. Trimming shortened V by 2 bases and J by 7 bases, and 5 bases separated the two germline ends. The CDR3 consists of 12 residues. Germline assignment: CDR1 SGHAT and CDR2 FQNNGV. CDR3 amino acids: CASSLNGGELFF. The CDR3 bases are TGTGCCAGCAGCTTAAATGGCGGGGAGCTGTTTTTT.

The gene calls are TRBV5-1 and TRBJ2-3, with TRBD2 matching over 10 bases. The trim removed 4 bases at V and 1 base at J, leaving 6 bases unmatched. The germline gives CDR1 SGHRS, CDR2 YFSETQ. The CDR3 covers 16 residues. The CDR3 reads CASSPERGGGTDTQYF. The CDR3 DNA reads TGCGCCAGCAGCCCAGAGCGGGGGGGTGGCACAGATACGCAGTATTTT. Supplemented by reference TRBV5-1 and TRBJ2-3, the full variable domain reads KAGVTQTPRYLIKTRGQQVTLSCSPISGHRSVSWYQQTPGQGLQFLFEYFSETQRNKGNFPGRFSGRQFSNSRSEMNVSTLELGDSALYLCASSPERGGGTDTQYFGPGTRLTVL.

This clone is judged medium-sized. The chain is built from TRBV5-1 and TRBJ1-5; no clear D gene. V dropped 1 base and J dropped 5 bases, with 13 bases sitting between them. Germline CDR1 is SGHRS and CDR2 is YFSETQ. The CDR3 totals 15 residues. The CDR3 here is CASSLWSGEDQPQHF. DNA of the CDR3: TGCGCCAGCAGCTTGTGGTCGGGAGAAGATCAGCCCCAGCATTTT.

The rearrangement joins TRBV7-9 to TRBJ2-7, with TRBD1 matching 9 bases. The germline CDR1 and CDR2 sequences are SEHNR and FQNEAQ (reference sequence). This CDR3 contains 14 residues. V trimming: 0 bases; J trimming: 6 bases; junction bases outside the gene matches: 3. Here the CDR3 DNA reads TGTGCCAGCAGCTTAGCCGGGACAGGGTCCGAGCAGTACTTC. Translation gives CASSLAGTGSEQYF. The full variable domain, in which reference TRBV7-9 and TRBJ2-7 provide the parts outside the CDR3, is DTGVSQNPRHKITKRGQNVTFRCDPISEHNRLYWYRQTLGQGPEFLTYFQNEAQLEKSRLLSDRFSAERPKGSFSTLEIQRTEQGDSAMYLCASSLAGTGSEQYFGPGTRLTVT.

The chain employs TRBV28 and TRBJ1-3; tentative D call: TRBD1 (6 bases). V lost 9 bases and J lost 3, with 21 bases in between. Germline CDR1 and CDR2: MDHEN and SYDVKM. CDR3 length: 16 amino acids. The CDR3 DNA follows: TGTGCCAGACTACCTAAAAGACAGGTGCGTGGAAACACCATATATTTT. This codes for CARLPKRQVRGNTIYF.

V usage is TRBV28 and J usage is TRBJ1-1, with D perhaps TRBD1 (6 bases). Trimming cost V 8 bases and J 4 bases, with 17 bases left between them. Germline V lookup: CDR1 MDHEN, CDR2 SYDVKM. The CDR3 has 14 amino acids. CDR3 residues: CASLLQGRSTEAFF. CDR3 bases: TGTGCCAGCCTGCTGCAGGGGAGGTCCACTGAAGCTTTCTTT.

J is TRBJ2-5 and V is TRBV11-2; TRBD2 matches 7 bases. The CDR3 is 17 residues long. The trim removed 1 base at V and 2 bases at J, leaving 10 bases unmatched. CDR1 and CDR2 from the germline V gene are SGHAT and FQNNGV. This chain's CDR3 is CASSLGGFAGVQETQYF. The CDR3 nucleotides read TGTGCCAGCAGCTTAGGAGGATTCGCGGGAGTACAAGAGACCCAGTACTTC.

The rearrangement uses TRBV9 and TRBJ2-1; 7 bases are shared with TRBD2. Per germline, CDR1 SGDLS and CDR2 YYNGEE. This CDR3 spans 14 amino acids. The trim removed 1 base at V and 7 bases at J, leaving 5 bases unmatched. CDR3 loop: CASSVPRGSNEQFF. The CDR3 nucleotides read TGTGCCAGCAGCGTACCTCGCGGGAGTAATGAGCAGTTCTTC.

The chain employs TRBV5-1 and TRBJ2-3; 9 bases match TRBD1. The CDR3 length is 16 residues. The germline V gene encodes CDR1 SGHRS and CDR2 YFSETQ. V was clipped by 0 bases and J by 0 bases; unmatched bases: 2. CDR3 residues: CASSLGGTGSTDTQYF. The CDR3 region has the DNA TGCGCCAGCAGCTTGGGCGGGACAGGGAGCACAGATACGCAGTATTTT.

The DNA of the CDR3 is TGTGCCAGCAGCTCCGGGTTCAGAGGCCAAGAGACCCAGTACTTC. Protein sequence: CASSSGFRGQETQYF. The chain recombines TRBV5-4 with TRBJ2-5, with D hard to call. Trimming stripped 3 bases from V and 1 base from J, with 13 bases between. CDR3 size: 15 residues. In germline, CDR1 is SGHNT, CDR2 YYREEE (reference sequence). Looking up the rest from reference TRBV5-4 and TRBJ2-5 gives the full variable domain: ETGVTQSPTHLIKTRGQQVTLRCSSQSGHNTVSWYQQALGQGPQFIFQYYREEENGRGNFPPRFSGLQFPNYSSELNVNALELDDSALYLCASSSGFRGQETQYFGPGTRLLVL.

The rearrangement links TRBV7-9 to TRBJ2-2; a weak D match, TRBD1 (6 bases). The V end was cut by 4 bases, the J end by 7 bases, with 13 bases between. The CDR3 runs 14 residues. The germline CDR1 and CDR2 sequences are SEHNR and FQNEAQ (reference sequence). The CDR3 region has the DNA TGTGCCAGCAGCTATACACAGGGCCTCGGGGAGCTGTTTTTT. Protein product: CASSYTQGLGELFF.

The chain's CDR3 is CASSLNPVPSTEAFF. CDR3 DNA: TGTGCCAGCAGTTTAAATCCAGTCCCCAGCACTGAAGCTTTCTTT. This chain joins TRBV27 and TRBJ1-1, with D hard to call. In germline, CDR1 is MNHEY, CDR2 SMNVEV (reference sequence). CDR3 size: 15 residues. Trimming pared 2 bases from V and 4 bases from J, leaving 14 bases between.

V gene TRBV27 combines with J gene TRBJ2-3; a possible D gene is TRBD1 (6 bases). The CDR3 spans 14 residues. Trimming left V 7 bases short and J 4 bases short, with 15 bases between. Germline V gene lookup returns CDR1 MNHEY and CDR2 SMNVEV (reference sequence). CDR3 in DNA: TGTGCCAGCACCTCGACAGGTTACGCAGATACGCAGTATTTT. Residues: CASTSTGYADTQYF.

This chain connects TRBV9 to TRBJ2-3; D ambiguous. The V and J ends lost 2 bases and 1 base respectively, with 11 bases between them. The CDR3 runs to 15 residues. CDR1 and CDR2 (germline): SGDLS, YYNGEE. The chain's CDR3 is CASSVSGSGTDTQYF. CDR3 DNA sequence: TGTGCCAGCAGCGTCTCCGGCTCTGGCACAGATACGCAGTATTTT.

The J gene is TRBJ1-4, the V gene TRBV5-1; D ambiguous. This CDR3 spans 15 amino acids. The germline V gene encodes CDR1 SGHRS and CDR2 YFSETQ. V was shortened by 2 bases and J by 6 bases, with 14 bases between the two germline ends. CDR3 protein: CASSLGSLRDEKLFF. The CDR3 coding sequence is TGCGCCAGCAGCTTAGGCAGCCTCCGGGATGAAAAACTGTTTTTT.

The rearrangement joins TRBV2 to TRBJ2-7; D is possibly TRBD1 (6 bases). V was shortened by 2 bases and J by 3 bases, with 14 bases between the two germline ends. Germline CDR1 and CDR2: SNHLY and FYNNEI. The CDR3 sequence is 15 residues long. The CDR3 loop reads CASSETRQVGYEQYF. The CDR3 DNA follows: TGTGCCAGCAGTGAAACTCGACAGGTTGGCTACGAGCAGTACTTC.